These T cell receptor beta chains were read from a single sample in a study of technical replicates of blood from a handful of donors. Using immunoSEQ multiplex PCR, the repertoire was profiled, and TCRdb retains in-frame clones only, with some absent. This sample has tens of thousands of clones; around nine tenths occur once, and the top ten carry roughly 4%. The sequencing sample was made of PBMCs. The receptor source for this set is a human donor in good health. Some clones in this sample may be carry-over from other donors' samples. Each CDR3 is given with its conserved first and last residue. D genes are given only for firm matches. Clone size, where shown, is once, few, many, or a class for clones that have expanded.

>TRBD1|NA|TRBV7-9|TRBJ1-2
TGTGCCAGCAGCCGCGGACAGGGCGAGGGCTACACCTTC
CASSRGQGEGYTF
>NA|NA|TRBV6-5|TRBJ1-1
TGTGCCAGCACTGACAGAAACACTGAAGCTTTCTTT
CASTDRNTEAFF
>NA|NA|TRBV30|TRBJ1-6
TGTGCCTGTAGGGGTAGCTCCTATAATTCACCCCTCCACTTT
CACRGSSYNSPLHF
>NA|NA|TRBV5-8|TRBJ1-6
TGTGCCAGCAGCTTGGTGTATTGGACTGGCTCCTATAATTCACCCCTCCACTTT
CASSLVYWTGSYNSPLHF
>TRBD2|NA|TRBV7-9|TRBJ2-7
TGTGCCAGCAGCGCCGGGACTAGCGGGTTTCCCTACGAGCAGTACTTC
CASSAGTSGFPYEQYF
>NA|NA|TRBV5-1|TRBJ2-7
TGCGCCAGCAGCGTAGCGATGTTGTACGAGCAGTACTTC
CASSVAMLYEQYF
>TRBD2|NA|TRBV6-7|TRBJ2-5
TGTGCCAGCAGTTACTCGGTAGCTCTCTGGTGCGGGGGGTACCAAGAGACCCAGTACTTC
CASSYSVALWCGGYQETQYF
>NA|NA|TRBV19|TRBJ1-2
TGTGCCAGTAGGCGGGGATATGGCTACACCTTC
CASRRGYGYTF
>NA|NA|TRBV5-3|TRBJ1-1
TGTGCCAGAAGCTTCGACTCTCCTGAAGCTTTCTTT
CARSFDSPEAFF
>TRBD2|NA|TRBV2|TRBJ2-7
TGTGCCAGCTGGGGAGGGCGTTACGACGAGCAGTACTTC
CASWGGRYDEQYF
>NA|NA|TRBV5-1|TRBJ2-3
TGCGCCAGCAGCTTGGACGGGGGATTCACAGATACGCAGTATTTT
CASSLDGGFTDTQYF
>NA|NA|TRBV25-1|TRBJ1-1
TGTGCCAGCAGATCTAGCGGGCGGGGTGCAGGCACTGAAGCTTTCTTT
CASRSSGRGAGTEAFF
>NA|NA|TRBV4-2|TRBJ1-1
TGTGCCAGCAGCCAAGGGTCGGGGTCGAACACTGAAGCTTTCTTT
CASSQGSGSNTEAFF
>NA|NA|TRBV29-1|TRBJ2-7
TGCAGCGCCCGGACAGAGAACTACGAGCAGTACTTC
CSARTENYEQYF
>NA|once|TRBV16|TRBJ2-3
TGTGCCAGCAGCCAAATGGCGGGCCGTAGCACAGATACGCAGTATTTT
CASSQMAGRSTDTQYF
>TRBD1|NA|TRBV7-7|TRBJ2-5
TGTGCCAGCAGCTCGGACAGGGGAGAGACCCAGTACTTC
CASSSDRGETQYF
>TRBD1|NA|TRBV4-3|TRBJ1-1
TGCGCCAGCAGCCAATCCCCTCCTGGACAGGCCAACACTGAAGCTTTCTTT
CASSQSPPGQANTEAFF
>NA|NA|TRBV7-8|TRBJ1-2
TGTGCCAGCTGGGGGGGCCGGGAGGGCTACACCTTC
CASWGGREGYTF
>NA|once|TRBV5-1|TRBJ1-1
TGCGCCAGCAGCCGCGGGGGCAGCCTGAACACTGAAGCTTTCTTT
CASSRGGSLNTEAFF
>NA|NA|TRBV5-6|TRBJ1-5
TGTGCCAGCAGCTTGACACAGGGTCAGCCCCAGCATTTT
CASSLTQGQPQHF
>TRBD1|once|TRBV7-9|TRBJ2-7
TGTGCCAGCAGCTTAGTAGGGACAGTCTCCTACGAGCAGTACTTC
CASSLVGTVSYEQYF
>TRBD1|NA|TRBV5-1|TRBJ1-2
TGCGCCAGCAGCTGGGGGACAGAAAACTATGGCTACACCTTC
CASSWGTENYGYTF
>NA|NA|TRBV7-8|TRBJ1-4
TGTGCCAGCAGCGCCATGACAGGATTGGAGGAAAAACTGTTTTTT
CASSAMTGLEEKLFF
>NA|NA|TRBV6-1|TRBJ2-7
TGTGCCAGCAGTGAATCAATTACTTTCGTCACGTACTCCTACGAGCAGTACTTC
CASSESITFVTYSYEQYF
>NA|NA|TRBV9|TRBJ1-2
TGTGCCACCGGGGGACCCTATGGCTACACCTTC
CATGGPYGYTF
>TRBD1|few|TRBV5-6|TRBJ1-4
TGTGCCAGCTCGGACAGGTCATGGGAAAAACTGTTTTTT
CASSDRSWEKLFF
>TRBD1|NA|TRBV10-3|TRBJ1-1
TGTGCCGTAAGCTGGGACAGGAACACTGAAGCTTTCTTT
CAVSWDRNTEAFF
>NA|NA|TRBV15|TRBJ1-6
TGTGCCACCAGCAGAGAAAGACAGCAGCCCCTCCACTTT
CATSRERQQPLHF